Shown below are 19 T cell receptor beta chains from a single sample sequenced in a study of spatial heterogeneity in lung cancer. The time point is: sample taken at primary tumor resection. One entry per CDR3 protein results from TCRdb running MiXCR on the 5' RACE reads. In the table there are 55,000 to 70,000 distinct CDR3 sequences, 6.3% of which are singletons. This sample comprised PBMCs, obtained at surgery. These receptors were obtained from a female donor with early-stage non-small cell lung cancer.

The rearrangement uses TRBV10-3 and TRBJ2-1; the D gene is possibly TRBD2 (6 bases). CDR3 size: 10 residues. V lost 11 bases and J 8 bases, leaving 10 bases between the germline ends. Germline V lookup: CDR1 ENHRY, CDR2 SYGVKD. The DNA for the CDR3 is TGTGCCTCGGGAGCGGATGAGCAGTTCTTC. Its protein is CASGADEQFF.

This clonotype was recorded many times. The CDR3 coding sequence is TGCAGTGCTAGATTAGGGGGGGTCTATAATTCACCCCTCCACTTT. This translates into CSARLGGVYNSPLHF. This chain joins TRBV20-1 and TRBJ1-6, with D maybe TRBD1 (6 bases). This CDR3 is built from 15 residues. Germline V lookup: CDR1 DFQATT, CDR2 SNEGSKA (reference sequence). Trimming removed 2 bases from V and 3 bases from J, with 11 bases in between.

This clonotype has a handful of counts. CDR3 in DNA: TGTGCCAGCAGCCGCGGACTAGACACCGGGGAGCTGTTTTTT. Translation gives CASSRGLDTGELFF. The chain is built from TRBV11-2 and TRBJ2-2, with 7 bases aligning to TRBD2. CDR1 and CDR2 from the germline V gene are SGHAT and FQNNGV. Unmatched junction bases numbered 3, after V lost 5 bases and J lost 3 bases. The CDR3 consists of 14 residues.

The chain joins TRBV6-6 to TRBJ2-4; the match to TRBD1 covers 8 bases. Trimming took 5 bases from V and 4 from J; bases not matched to a gene: 10. From germline, CDR1 is MNHNY and CDR2 SVGAGI (reference sequence). The CDR3 runs to 16 residues. As DNA, the CDR3 is TGTGCCAGCAGTCCGGGACAGGAGGGCCCAAAAAACATTCAGTACTTC. Translating it yields CASSPGQEGPKNIQYF.

This clonotype has only a few counts. V and J are TRBV6-1 and TRBJ1-6; 7 bases align to TRBD1. V shed 5 bases, J shed 5 bases, and the junction held 3 bases outside the gene matches. This CDR3 has 14 amino acids. Per germline, CDR1 MNHNS and CDR2 SASEGT. The CDR3 coding sequence is TGTGCCAGCAGTCCGGGGACAGATAATTCACCCCTCCACTTT. As protein: CASSPGTDNSPLHF.

About this clonotype: This may stem from a read error, because a much larger clone lies one nucleotide away. The V and J genes are TRBV18 and TRBJ2-3, with D perhaps matching TRBD1 or TRBD2 (5 bases each). Looked up from germline, CDR1 is KGHSH and CDR2 is LQKENI. There are 15 residues in the CDR3. The ends were cut back, 3 bases at V and 0 bases at J, with 10 bases in the middle. CDR3 loop: CASSPWGSSTDTQYF. CDR3 coding DNA: TGTGCCAGCTCACCGTGGGGGTCTAGCACAGATACGCAGTATTTT.

Regarding this clonotype: Possible read error: a much larger clone is one base away. V is TRBV7-3 and J is TRBJ1-1; 7 positions agree with TRBD1. CDR1 is SGHTA, CDR2 FQGTGA, per germline. The CDR3 spans 14 residues. This CDR3 reads CAGSSQGPGTEAFF. The CDR3 nucleotides read TGTGCCGGCAGCTCACAGGGGCCGGGCACTGAAGCTTTCTTT.

DNA for the CDR3: TGCAGTGCTAGCGATTCGGGAGGGGGCGCCGGTGGCTACACCTTC. Its translation: CSASDSGGGAGGYTF. J is TRBJ1-2 and V is TRBV20-1, with 7 bases identical to TRBD1. This CDR3 contains 15 residues. Germline loops: CDR1 DFQATT, CDR2 SNEGSKA (reference sequence). V was pared by 3 bases and J by 7 bases, with 14 bases of the junction left unmatched.

This clonotype was observed a few times. V and J are TRBV5-1 and TRBJ2-5; D might be TRBD2 (6 bases). Germline CDR1 SGHRS, CDR2 YFSETQ. The V end was cut by 1 base, the J end by 1 base, with 8 bases between. CDR3 size: 14 residues. DNA of the CDR3: TGCGCCAGCAGCTTGCCGGGACTCCAAGAGACCCAGTACTTC. Residues: CASSLPGLQETQYF.

This clonotype was seen many times. V gene TRBV7-2 combines with J gene TRBJ2-2, with 7 bases that match TRBD1. V was clipped by 11 bases and J by 4 bases; unmatched bases: 10. The CDR3 consists of 14 residues. Per the germline V gene, CDR1 is SGHTA and CDR2 is FQGNSA. The CDR3 DNA reads as TGTGCCCTCAGAAGGGGGCGAGGCACCGGGGAGCTGTTTTTT. This translates into CALRRGRGTGELFF.

CDR3 sequence (DNA): TGTGCCAGCAGCTTAAACTCGGGACTAGCCAAAAACATTCAGTACTTC. It is translated as CASSLNSGLAKNIQYF. The chain uses TRBV11-3 and TRBJ2-4; maybe TRBD2 (6 bases). The V and J ends lost 2 bases and 0 bases respectively, with 11 bases between them. The V gene's germline CDR1 is SGHNT and CDR2 YENEEA. The CDR3 runs to 16 residues.

About this clonotype itself: A much larger clone differs from this one at a single base, so this may be a read error. V is TRBV12-3 or TRBV12-4 and J is TRBJ1-1, with D perhaps matching TRBD1 (5 bases). The CDR3 covers 14 residues. With 7 bases removed from V and 0 bases from J, the gap between germline ends came to 12 bases. CDR3 in amino acids: CASNRQWMNTEAFF. CDR3 nucleotides: TGTGCCAGCAACCGACAGTGGATGAACACTGAAGCTTTCTTT.

This clonotype was seen many times. V is TRBV5-1 and J is TRBJ1-2; maybe TRBD1 (5 bases). This CDR3 has 12 residues. Trimming took off 0 bases at V and 6 bases at J, with 6 bases between the two ends. Per germline, CDR1 SGHRS and CDR2 YFSETQ. In nucleotides, the CDR3 is TGCGCCAGCAGCTTGGTAGGGGATGGCTACACCTTC. Translation gives CASSLVGDGYTF.

This clonotype has a handful of counts. The rearrangement joins TRBV12-3 or TRBV12-4 to TRBJ1-5, with D hard to call. Trimming cost V 2 bases and J 1 base, with 6 bases left between them. CDR3 length equals 14 residues. The CDR3 is CASSLFSSNQPQHF. The CDR3 DNA reads TGTGCCAGCAGTTTATTTTCCAGCAATCAGCCCCAGCATTTT.

This clonotype was seen repeatedly, ten times or more. The rearrangement uses TRBV5-6 and TRBJ2-7; 8 nucleotides line up with TRBD2. Germline V lookup: CDR1 SGHDT, CDR2 YYEEEE. CDR3 length: 15 residues. The junction had 6 bases not matched to a gene; V was cut back by 0 bases and J by 4 bases. The CDR3 reads CASSLEASGLYEQYF. Written as DNA, the CDR3 is TGTGCCAGCAGCTTGGAGGCTAGCGGGTTGTACGAGCAGTACTTC. Complete variable domain (other parts from reference TRBV5-6 and TRBJ2-7): DAGVTQSPTHLIKTRGQQVTLRCSPKSGHDTVSWYQQALGQGPQFIFQYYEEEERQRGNFPDRFSGHQFPNYSSELNVNALLLGDSALYLCASSLEASGLYEQYFGPGTRLTVT.

This clonotype was picked up many times. V gene TRBV7-7 combines with J gene TRBJ2-5; D uncertain. Trimming pared 3 bases from V and 2 bases from J, leaving 10 bases between. This CDR3 has 14 residues. CDR1 is SSHAT and CDR2 is FNYEAQ in the germline V gene (reference sequence). This CDR3 is CASSFGRAQETQYF. The CDR3 nucleotides are TGTGCCAGCAGCTTTGGGCGCGCACAAGAGACCCAGTACTTC. The complete variable domain, with remaining parts taken from reference TRBV7-7 and TRBJ2-5, reads GAGVSQSPRYKVTKRGQDVTLRCDPISSHATLYWYQQALGQGPEFLTYFNYEAQPDKSGLPSDRFSAERPEGSISTLTIQRTEQRDSAMYRCASSFGRAQETQYFGPGTRLLVL.

This clonotype was seen more than once but under ten times. The chain couples TRBV7-8 to TRBJ2-1, with TRBD2 matching over 14 bases. Germline V gene lookup returns CDR1 SGHVS and CDR2 FQNEAQ. With V trimmed by 6 bases and J by 5 bases, 6 bases remained unmatched. The CDR3 has 16 amino acids. This CDR3 is CASRPLTSGRDNEQFF. CDR3 coding DNA: TGTGCCAGCAGGCCATTGACTAGCGGGAGGGACAATGAGCAGTTCTTC.

This clonotype was detected many times. The genes are TRBV12-3 or TRBV12-4 and TRBJ1-1; D is ambiguous. The V end was cut by 3 bases, the J end by 1 base, with 6 bases between. CDR3 length equals 13 residues. The CDR3 coding sequence is TGTGCCAGCAGTTTTAATCAGAACACTGAAGCTTTCTTT. Protein: CASSFNQNTEAFF.

This clonotype came up many times. The chain uses TRBV14 and TRBJ2-7, with D perhaps assigned TRBD1 or TRBD2 (5 bases each). The V end was cut by 2 bases, the J end by 3 bases, with 17 bases between. The germline V gene encodes CDR1 SGHDN and CDR2 FVKESK. This CDR3 has 16 amino acids. CDR3 DNA: TGTGCCAGCAGCCAAAGGTCCGGGACGCCCCTCTACGAGCAGTACTTC. Its translation is CASSQRSGTPLYEQYF.